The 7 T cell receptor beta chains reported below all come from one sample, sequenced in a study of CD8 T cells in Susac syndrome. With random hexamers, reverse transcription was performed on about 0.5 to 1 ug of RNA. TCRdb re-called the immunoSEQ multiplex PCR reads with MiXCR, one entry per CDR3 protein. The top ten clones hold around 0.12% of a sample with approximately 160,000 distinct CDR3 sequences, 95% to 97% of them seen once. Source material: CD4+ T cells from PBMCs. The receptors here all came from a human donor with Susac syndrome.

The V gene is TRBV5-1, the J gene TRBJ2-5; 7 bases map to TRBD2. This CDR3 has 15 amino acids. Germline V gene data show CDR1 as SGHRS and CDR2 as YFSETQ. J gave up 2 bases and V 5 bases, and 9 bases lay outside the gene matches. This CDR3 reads CASSPERGTQETQYF. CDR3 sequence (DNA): TGCGCCAGCAGTCCCGAGCGGGGAACACAAGAGACCCAGTACTTC.

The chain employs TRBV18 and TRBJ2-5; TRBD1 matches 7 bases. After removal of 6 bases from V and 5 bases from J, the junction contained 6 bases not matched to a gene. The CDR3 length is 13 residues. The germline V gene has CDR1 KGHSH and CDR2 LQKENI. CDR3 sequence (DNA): TGTGCCAGCTCCCGCGGACAGGAGGAGACCCAGTACTTC. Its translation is CASSRGQEETQYF.

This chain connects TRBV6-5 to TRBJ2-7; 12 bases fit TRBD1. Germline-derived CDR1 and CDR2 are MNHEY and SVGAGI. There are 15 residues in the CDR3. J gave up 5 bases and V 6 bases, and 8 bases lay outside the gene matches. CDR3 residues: CASRTRDRGLDEQYF. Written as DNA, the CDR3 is TGTGCCAGCAGAACCCGGGACAGGGGGCTCGACGAGCAGTACTTC.

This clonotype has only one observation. This chain's CDR3 is CASSLGAGDYYEQYF. CDR3 DNA: TGTGCCAGCAGCTTAGGGGCGGGAGACTACTACGAGCAGTACTTC. This chain joins TRBV7-2 and TRBJ2-7, with 7 bases matching TRBD2. V lost 1 base to trimming and J lost 3 bases; unmatched junction nucleotides: 6. Germline-derived CDR1 and CDR2 are SGHTA and FQGNSA. The CDR3 extends over 15 amino acids.

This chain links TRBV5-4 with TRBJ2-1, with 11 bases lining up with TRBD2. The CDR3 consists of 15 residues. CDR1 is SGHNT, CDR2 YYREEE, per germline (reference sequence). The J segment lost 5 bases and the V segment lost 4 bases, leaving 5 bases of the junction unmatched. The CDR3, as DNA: TGTGCCAGCAGCCCTAGCGGGAGGTCCCACAATGAGCAGTTCTTC. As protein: CASSPSGRSHNEQFF.

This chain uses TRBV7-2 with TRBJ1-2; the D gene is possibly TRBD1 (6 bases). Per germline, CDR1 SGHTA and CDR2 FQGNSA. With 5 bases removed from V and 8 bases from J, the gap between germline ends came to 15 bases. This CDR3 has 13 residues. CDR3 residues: CASSGAGAPGYTF. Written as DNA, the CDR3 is TGTGCCAGCAGCGGGGCGGGGGCGCCCGGCTACACCTTC.

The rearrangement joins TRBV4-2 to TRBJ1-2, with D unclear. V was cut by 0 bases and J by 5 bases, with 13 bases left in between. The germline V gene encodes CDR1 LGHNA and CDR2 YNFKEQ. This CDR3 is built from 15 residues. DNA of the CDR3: TGTGCCAGCAGCCAAGATCGGCAAACTGGGTATGGCTACACCTTC. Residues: CASSQDRQTGYGYTF.